Listed below are T cell receptor beta chains from one sample, sequenced in a study of PD-L1 blockade in urothelial cancer. The table came from immunoSEQ multiplex PCR; TCRdb's copy has only in-frame clones and leaves some out. The sample includes roughly 32,000 clones, around 80% seen only once; the top ten take 30%. Sequencing used PBMCs, obtained around atezolizumab (anti-PD-L1) treatment. Receptors originate from a man between 60 and 75 years old with urothelial cancer. Each CDR3 is given with its conserved first and last residue. D genes are given only for firm matches. The listing skips clone size in some rows; elsewhere it reads once, few, many or a size class.

>TRBD1|TRBV5-6|-|TRBJ1-4
CASSSTGGFNEKLFF
TGTGCCAGCAGCTCCACAGGGGGTTTCAATGAAAAACTGTTTTTT
>TRBD1|TRBV25-1|-|TRBJ1-5
CASARTGGNQPQHF
TGTGCCAGCGCCCGAACAGGGGGCAATCAGCCCCAGCATTTT
>-|TRBV27|few|TRBJ1-2
CASSSTGQLSAVLPGGYTF
TGTGCCAGCAGTTCGACAGGTCAACTATCCGCTGTACTACCGGGTGGCTACACCTTC
>TRBD1|TRBV6-5|-|TRBJ1-3
CASSYSKAGGLHTIYF
TGTGCCAGCAGTTACTCGAAGGCAGGGGGCCTCCACACCATATATTTT
>-|TRBV7-2|-|TRBJ1-2
CASSLPAPAGAGGYTF
TGTGCCAGCAGCTTACCAGCCCCCGCGGGGGCAGGGGGCTACACCTTC
>-|TRBV7-9|-|TRBJ1-5
CASSLVRAGDAGNQPQHF
TGTGCCAGCAGCTTAGTACGTGCAGGGGATGCAGGCAATCAGCCCCAGCATTTT
>TRBD1|TRBV18|-|TRBJ2-3
CASSPQGATTDTQYF
TGTGCCAGCTCACCACAGGGGGCCACCACAGATACGCAGTATTTT
>-|TRBV5-1|-|TRBJ1-2
CASSIGERGYTF
TGCGCCAGCAGTATCGGGGAGCGTGGCTACACCTTC
>-|TRBV6-6|-|TRBJ1-1
CASSSGIGRDTEAFF
TGTGCCAGCAGTTCCGGAATAGGGAGGGATACTGAAGCTTTCTTT
>TRBD1|TRBV7-2|-|TRBJ1-5
CASSRGQGTNQPQHF
TGTGCCAGCAGCAGGGGACAGGGGACAAATCAGCCCCAGCATTTT
>TRBD1|TRBV7-9|-|TRBJ1-6
CASSTGQGTSPLHF
TGTGCCAGCAGTACAGGACAGGGAACTTCACCCCTCCACTTT
>TRBD1|TRBV29-1|-|TRBJ1-1
CSVVGDRGAEAFF
TGCAGCGTTGTCGGGGACAGGGGAGCTGAAGCTTTCTTT
>-|TRBV6-1|-|TRBJ1-2
CASSEGVSRGYGYTF
TGTGCCAGCAGTGAAGGCGTCTCCCGAGGATATGGCTACACCTTC
>-|TRBV10-3|-|TRBJ2-6
CAISGRGNSGANVLTF
TGTGCCATCAGTGGACGAGGAAACTCTGGGGCCAACGTCCTGACTTTC
>-|TRBV18|-|TRBJ1-1
CASSPPSGGNTEAFF
TGTGCCAGCTCACCACCGAGCGGGGGGAACACTGAAGCTTTCTTT
>TRBD1|TRBV9|once|TRBJ1-1
CASSVTEGQGASEAFF
TGTGCCAGCAGCGTAACAGAAGGTCAGGGGGCTTCTGAAGCTTTCTTT
>TRBD1|TRBV4-2|-|TRBJ1-2
CASKGQGVDYGYTF
TGTGCCAGCAAAGGACAGGGAGTCGACTATGGCTACACCTTC
>TRBD1|TRBV7-2|-|TRBJ2-5
CASSLTRDRQETQYF
TGTGCCAGCAGCTTAACGAGGGACAGACAAGAGACCCAGTACTTC
>-|TRBV7-2|-|TRBJ2-2
CASSPLFSGELFF
TGTGCCAGCAGCCCCCTCTTTTCCGGGGAGCTGTTTTTT
>TRBD2|TRBV30|-|TRBJ2-7
CAWTDRWGGSSYEQYF
TGTGCCTGGACTGACCGTTGGGGGGGAAGCTCCTACGAGCAGTACTTC
>-|TRBV20-1|-|TRBJ2-3
CSATTADTQYF
TGCAGTGCTACTACGGCAGATACGCAGTATTTT
>-|TRBV7-2|once|TRBJ2-6
CASSSSRTRREAGANVLTF
TGTGCCAGCAGCTCATCCAGGACAAGGAGAGAGGCTGGGGCCAACGTCCTGACTTTC